This TCR beta chain was captured by sequencing in a study of cytomegalovirus exposure and HLA in healthy donors. The CDR3 extends over 13 amino acids. With 3 bases removed from V and 6 bases from J, the gap between germline ends came to 15 bases. Germline V CDR1 and CDR2: GTSNPN, SVGIG (reference sequence). Comments on this clone: The antigen remains undetermined.

PCR used 60 Vbeta primers and 13 Jbeta primers. Assay used: immunoSEQ multiplex PCR; TCRdb lists only in-frame clones, some missing. Among roughly 240,000 clones, 78% were seen once, and the ten largest hold about 0.5%. The study, taken as a whole, reports: The authors enumerated over 150 TCR beta chains as linked to cytomegalovirus. What a later analysis showed was that several of the most significant clusters appeared linked to common viral pathogens. What TCR beta sequences reportedly achieved was accurate prediction of HLA-A and HLA-B alleles in most subjects.

The sequence was collected from a boy younger than 18 in good health and CMV-seronegative. Sequenced material: PBMCs. This chain links TRBV30 with TRBJ2-7; tentatively, D is TRBD1 (6 bases). The CDR3 DNA sequence: TGTGCCTGGAGCCACAGGGAAAGGGGCGAGCAGTACTTC. It is translated as CAWSHRERGEQYF.